The TCR beta chain described here comes from a study of metastatic and nonmetastatic thyroid tumors. Study summary: Repertoires from malignant and benign thyroid patients were compared across blood and tumor or nodule tissue.

As originally analysed: Clinicopathological groups differed in CDR3, with these differences serving to build a distant-metastasis classifier for papillary thyroid cancer. TCRdb reprocessed the PCR reads using MiXCR. Here the V and J calls rest on TCRdb's processing, not on the authors' analysis. The sample contains about 20,000 clones, around 16% of which appear only once. None of the patients had undergone any treatment ahead of thyroid surgery. Study-wide findings and caveats: Patients with malignant thyroid tumors reportedly had significantly higher TCR beta diversity than those with benign nodules, in blood and tumor.

Concerning this clone itself: Its target is not known.

The CDR3 consists of 17 residues. Trimming removed 4 bases from V and 3 bases from J, with 19 bases in between. CDR1 is LGHNA, CDR2 YSLEER, per germline. The J gene is TRBJ1-3, the V gene TRBV4-3, with D possibly matching TRBD1 (6 bases). This clonotype originated in a female donor with papillary thyroid cancer or a benign thyroid nodule (not recorded which). Some clones in this sample may be carry-over from other donors' samples. Sequencing was done on a sample of tumor tissue. CDR3 DNA: TGCGCCAGCAGCCCACTACGCCGACAGGTTGGTGGAAACACCATATATTTT. The encoded protein is CASSPLRRQVGGNTIYF.